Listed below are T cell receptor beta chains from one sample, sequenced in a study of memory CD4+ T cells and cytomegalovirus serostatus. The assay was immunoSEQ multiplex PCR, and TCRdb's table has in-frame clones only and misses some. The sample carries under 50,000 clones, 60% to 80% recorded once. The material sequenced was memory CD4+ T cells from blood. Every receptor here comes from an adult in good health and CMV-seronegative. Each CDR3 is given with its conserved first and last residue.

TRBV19	CASSINVNTEAFF
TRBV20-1	CSASGFNEQFF
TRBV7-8	CASSGRTGYNEQFF
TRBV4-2	CASSQTGQGSGNTIYF
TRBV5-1	CASSLEGQGGYGYTF
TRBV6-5	CASRDRGHTEAFF
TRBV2	CASGDGTGSTGELFF
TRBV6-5	CASSYSKGYGPYGYTF
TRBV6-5	CASSPANAYEQYF
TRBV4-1	CASSPKEDRARQHF